Included here is one T cell receptor beta chain sequence, with context. This clonotype was recorded many times. The clone's antigen remains unknown. No much larger clonotype is one base removed from it; base qualities were not supplied. The data derive from a study of T cell repertoires in cytomegalovirus infection (dated by TCRdb to the late 2010s). Regarding the research as a whole: Donor HLA type was relevant to the analysis, as public TCR beta signatures indicated carriage of CMV infection together with the matching HLA type.

The CDR3 has 13 amino acids, counting the end cysteine and phenylalanine. Of the read, only the CDR3 DNA is kept; its 39 bases are in frame from base 1. V loses 6 bases, J loses 8 bases, and the germline ends lie 14 bases apart. CDR1 and CDR2 are read off the germline V gene (reference sequence) as LNHDA and SQIVND. On the study overall, not on this receptor specifically: In both this cohort and an independent cohort of 300 to 450 donors, the cumulative frequency of public TCR beta family members distinguished carriers of CMV infection plus the relevant HLA type. The ex vivo response was dominated by HLA-C-restricted CMV-specific TCR beta clonotypes, which also provided the single most frequent clonotype in two of eight donors.

Sequencing relied on an Illumina HiSeq 1500. TCRdb handled the public reads itself, with Q25 trimming in fastp and clone calling in MiXCR, and kept productive beta chains. Merged by CDR3 protein, the rows form single entries marked with the most common genes and DNA. This sample is represented by about 460,000 distinct CDR3 sequences; approximately 10% of them were singletons. Clones ranked in the top ten supply roughly 10% of the sample. This clonotype originated in a human donor in good health (CMV status not recorded). Some clones in this sample may be carry-over from other donors' samples. The sequence is built from TRBV19 and TRBJ1-3; the D gene cannot be named for sure. The sequenced material came from PBMCs. The sequence in DNA is TGTGCCAGTAGCCCCCGTTCCCGGGACACCATATATTTT. Translation gives CASSPRSRDTIYF.